This T cell receptor (beta chain) was sequenced in a study of CD8+ T cells in alopecia areata. Overall study: Once tofacitinib had been taken for 6 to 18 months, 6 months off drug followed. Study-wide results and limits: Elevated clonality characterized lesional scalp relative to normal scalp, particularly in alopecia totalis/universalis. Under tofacitinib, fewer expanded CD8+ clones appeared among the top 100 scalp clones.

Extracted RNA was reverse transcribed into cDNA, the sequencing template. Profiling relied on immunoSEQ multiplex PCR, and the TCRdb table lists in-frame clones only, not all of them. The table records about 290,000 clones, roughly 60% of them present only once. The length of the CDR3 is 14 residues. V lost 5 bases and J lost 9, with 17 bases in between. Germline values: CDR1 MNHEY, CDR2 SMNVEV (reference sequence). With regard to this clone: What it binds is not known.

Treatment described: oral pan-JAK inhibitor, 5-10 mg twice daily. Sorted out of PBMCs were CD4+ T cells and CD8+ T cells. The chain links TRBV27 to TRBJ1-5; D is unresolved. Here the sequenced sample was CD4+ T cells sorted from blood, taken at week 24, from a patient treated with tofacitinib. The receptor's source is a human donor with alopecia areata. As DNA, the CDR3 is TGTGCCAGCAGTCCCACTCCGAGGCCTTGGCCCCAGCATTTT. As protein: CASSPTPRPWPQHF.